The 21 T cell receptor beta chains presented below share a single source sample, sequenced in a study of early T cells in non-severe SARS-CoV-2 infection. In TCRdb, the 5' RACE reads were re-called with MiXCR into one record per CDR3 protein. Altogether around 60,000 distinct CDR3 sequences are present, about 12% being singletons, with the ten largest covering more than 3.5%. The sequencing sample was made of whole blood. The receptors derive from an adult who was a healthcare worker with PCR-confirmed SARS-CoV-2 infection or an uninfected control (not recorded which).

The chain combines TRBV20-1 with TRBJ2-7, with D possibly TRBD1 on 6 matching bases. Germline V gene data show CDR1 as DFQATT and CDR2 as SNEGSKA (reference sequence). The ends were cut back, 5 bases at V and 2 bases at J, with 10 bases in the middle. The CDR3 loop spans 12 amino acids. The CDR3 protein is CSAGDITYEQYF. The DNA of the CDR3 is TGCAGTGCTGGGGACATAACCTACGAGCAGTACTTC.

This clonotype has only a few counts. For the CDR3, the DNA is TGTGCCAGCACCTCCGGCGGGGGCAGCACAGATACGCAGTATTTT. It encodes CASTSGGGSTDTQYF. The chain links TRBV6-6 to TRBJ2-3, with D possibly being TRBD2 (7 bases). Germline V gene sequence: CDR1 MNHNY, CDR2 SVGAGI (reference sequence). The ends were cut back, 7 bases at V and 0 bases at J, with 14 bases in the middle. CDR3 length: 15 residues.

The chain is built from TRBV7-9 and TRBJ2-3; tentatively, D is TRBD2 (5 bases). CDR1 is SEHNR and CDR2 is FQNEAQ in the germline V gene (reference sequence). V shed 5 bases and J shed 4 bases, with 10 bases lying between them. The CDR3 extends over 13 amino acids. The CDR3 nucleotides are TGTGCCAGCAGCCCCCCCGGGGCAGATACGCAGTATTTT. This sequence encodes CASSPPGADTQYF.

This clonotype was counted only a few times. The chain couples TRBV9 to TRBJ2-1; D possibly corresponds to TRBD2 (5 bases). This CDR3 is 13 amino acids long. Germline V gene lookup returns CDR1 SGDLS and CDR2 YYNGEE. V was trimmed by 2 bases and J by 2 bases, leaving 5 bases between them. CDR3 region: CASSVRAYNEQFF. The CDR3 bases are TGTGCCAGCAGCGTGAGGGCCTACAATGAGCAGTTCTTC.

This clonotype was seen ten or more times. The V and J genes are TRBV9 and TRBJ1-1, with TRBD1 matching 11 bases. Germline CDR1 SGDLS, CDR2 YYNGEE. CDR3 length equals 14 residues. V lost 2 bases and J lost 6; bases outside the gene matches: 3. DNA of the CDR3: TGTGCCAGCAGCGTTGGGGACAGGGGGTCTGAAGCTTTCTTT. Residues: CASSVGDRGSEAFF.

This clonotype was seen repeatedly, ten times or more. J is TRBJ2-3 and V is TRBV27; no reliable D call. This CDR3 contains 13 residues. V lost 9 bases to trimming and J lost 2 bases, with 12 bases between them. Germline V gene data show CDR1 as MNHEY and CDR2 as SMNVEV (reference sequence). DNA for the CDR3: TGTGCCAGTAGCACAGTTAACACAGATACGCAGTATTTT. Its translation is CASSTVNTDTQYF.

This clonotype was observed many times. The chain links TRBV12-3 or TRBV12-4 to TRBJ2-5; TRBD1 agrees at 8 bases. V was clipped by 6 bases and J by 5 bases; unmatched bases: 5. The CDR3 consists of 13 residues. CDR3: CASSQTGVETQYF. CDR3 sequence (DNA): TGTGCCAGCAGCCAGACAGGGGTGGAGACCCAGTACTTC.

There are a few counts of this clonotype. The CDR3 DNA is TGTGCCAGCACCCAGGCAGGGGGATGGTCGGAAGCTTTCTTT. Translated: CASTQAGGWSEAFF. J is TRBJ1-1 and V is TRBV6-5; TRBD1 aligns across 7 bases. The germline gives CDR1 MNHEY, CDR2 SVGAGI. CDR3 length equals 14 residues. V was clipped by 7 bases and J by 8 bases; unmatched bases: 13.

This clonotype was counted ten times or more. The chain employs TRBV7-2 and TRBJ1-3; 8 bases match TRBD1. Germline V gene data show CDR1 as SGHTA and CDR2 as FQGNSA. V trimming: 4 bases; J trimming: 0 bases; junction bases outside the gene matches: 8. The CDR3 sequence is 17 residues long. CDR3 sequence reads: CASSSGRGPLSGNTIYF. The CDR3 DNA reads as TGTGCCAGCAGCTCAGGCAGGGGGCCACTCTCTGGAAACACCATATATTTT.

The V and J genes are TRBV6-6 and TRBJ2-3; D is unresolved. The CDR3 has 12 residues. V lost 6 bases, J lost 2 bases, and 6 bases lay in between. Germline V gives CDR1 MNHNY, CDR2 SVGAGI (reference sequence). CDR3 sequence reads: CASSRITDTQYF. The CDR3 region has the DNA TGTGCCAGCAGCCGGATCACAGATACGCAGTATTTT.

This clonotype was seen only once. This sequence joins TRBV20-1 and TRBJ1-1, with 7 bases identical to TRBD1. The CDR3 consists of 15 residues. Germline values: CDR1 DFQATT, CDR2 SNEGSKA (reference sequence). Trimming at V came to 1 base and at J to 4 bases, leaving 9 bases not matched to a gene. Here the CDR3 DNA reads TGCAGTGCTAGAGTCCCGACAGGGTTGGGCACTGAAGCTTTCTTT. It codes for CSARVPTGLGTEAFF.

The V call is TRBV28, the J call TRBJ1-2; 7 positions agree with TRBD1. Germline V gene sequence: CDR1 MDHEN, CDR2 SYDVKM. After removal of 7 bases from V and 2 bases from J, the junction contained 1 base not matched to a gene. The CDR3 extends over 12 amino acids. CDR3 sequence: CASTGQNYGYTF. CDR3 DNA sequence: TGTGCCAGCACGGGACAGAACTATGGCTACACCTTC.

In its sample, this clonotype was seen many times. The CDR3 DNA sequence: TGTGCCAGCAGCTTAAAGGCTAAGATTTACAATGAGCAGTTCTTC. As protein: CASSLKAKIYNEQFF. This chain connects TRBV7-3 to TRBJ2-1; no clear D. V lost 1 base and J 4 bases, leaving 11 bases between the germline ends. This CDR3 region has 15 residues. The germline CDR1 and CDR2 sequences are SGHTA and FQGTGA.

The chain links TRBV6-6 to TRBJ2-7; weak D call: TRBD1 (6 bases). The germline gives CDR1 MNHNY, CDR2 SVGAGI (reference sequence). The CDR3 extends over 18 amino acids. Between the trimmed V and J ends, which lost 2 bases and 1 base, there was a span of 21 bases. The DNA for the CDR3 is TGTGCCAGCAGTTACCTCCCGTTAACAGGGCAGTATTCCTACGAGCAGTACTTC. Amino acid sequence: CASSYLPLTGQYSYEQYF.

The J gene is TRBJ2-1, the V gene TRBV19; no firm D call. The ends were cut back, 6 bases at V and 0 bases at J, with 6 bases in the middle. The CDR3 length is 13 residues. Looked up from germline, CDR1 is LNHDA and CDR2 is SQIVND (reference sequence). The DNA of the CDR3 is TGTGCCAGTAGAGAGAGCTCCTACAATGAGCAGTTCTTC. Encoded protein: CASRESSYNEQFF.

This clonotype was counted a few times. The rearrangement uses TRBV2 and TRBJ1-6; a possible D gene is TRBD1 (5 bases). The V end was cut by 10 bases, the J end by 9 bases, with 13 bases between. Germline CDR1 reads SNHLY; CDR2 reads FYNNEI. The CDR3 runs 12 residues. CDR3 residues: CATRGEGSPLHF. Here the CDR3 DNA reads TGTGCCACCCGGGGGGAGGGTTCACCCCTCCACTTT.

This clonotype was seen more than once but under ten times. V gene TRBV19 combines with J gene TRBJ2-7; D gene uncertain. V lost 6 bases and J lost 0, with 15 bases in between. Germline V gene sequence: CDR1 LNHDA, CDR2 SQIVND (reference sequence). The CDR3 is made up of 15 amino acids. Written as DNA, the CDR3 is TGTGCCAGTAGGCTAGGGCTCCGAGGCTCCTACGAGCAGTACTTC. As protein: CASRLGLRGSYEQYF.

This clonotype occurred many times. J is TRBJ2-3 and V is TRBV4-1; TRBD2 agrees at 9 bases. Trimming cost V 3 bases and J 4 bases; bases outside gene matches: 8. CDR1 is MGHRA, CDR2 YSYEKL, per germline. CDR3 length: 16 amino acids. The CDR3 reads CASSHESGGSPDTQYF. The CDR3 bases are TGCGCCAGCAGCCACGAAAGCGGGGGGTCTCCAGATACGCAGTATTTT.

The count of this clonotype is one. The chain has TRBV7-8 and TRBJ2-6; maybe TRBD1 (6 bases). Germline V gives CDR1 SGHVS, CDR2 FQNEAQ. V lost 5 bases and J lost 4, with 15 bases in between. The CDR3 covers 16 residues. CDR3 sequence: CASSLGVGAGANVLTF. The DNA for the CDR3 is TGTGCCAGCAGCCTGGGCGTGGGGGCCGGGGCCAACGTCCTGACTTTC.

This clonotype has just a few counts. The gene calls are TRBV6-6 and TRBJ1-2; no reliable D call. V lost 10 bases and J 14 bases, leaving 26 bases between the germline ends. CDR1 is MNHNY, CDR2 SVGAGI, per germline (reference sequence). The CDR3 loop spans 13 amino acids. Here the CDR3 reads CATTSGTALSGTF. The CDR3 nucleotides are TGTGCCACCACCTCGGGCACCGCTTTGTCAGGAACCTTC.

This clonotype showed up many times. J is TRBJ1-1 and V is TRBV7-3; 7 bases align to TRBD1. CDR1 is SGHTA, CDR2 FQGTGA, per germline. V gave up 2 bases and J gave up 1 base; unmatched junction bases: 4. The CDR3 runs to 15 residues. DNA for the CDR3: TGTGCCAGCAGCTTAGGAGGGGGCGCGAACACTGAAGCTTTCTTT. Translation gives CASSLGGGANTEAFF. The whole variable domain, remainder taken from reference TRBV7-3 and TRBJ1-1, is GAGVSQTPSNKVTEKGKYVELRCDPISGHTALYWYRQSLGQGPEFLIYFQGTGAADDSGLPNDRFFAVRPEGSVSTLKIQRTERGDSAVYLCASSLGGGANTEAFFGQGTRLTVV.